The 22 T cell receptor beta chains presented below share a single source sample, sequenced in a study of control samples from healthy donors and cancer patients. TCRdb keeps only in-frame clones here, not all; method: immunoSEQ multiplex PCR. This table has fewer than 200,000 clones, just over 85% appearing once. The sequenced material came from blood. These receptors all come from a woman in her twenties or thirties in good health.

The chain carries TRBV4-1 and TRBJ1-1, with no clear D. Germline values: CDR1 MGHRA, CDR2 YSYEKL. This CDR3 has 14 amino acids. V shed 0 bases and J shed 2 bases, with 7 bases lying between them. This CDR3 is CASSQDSTNTEAFF. The CDR3 DNA sequence: TGCGCCAGCAGCCAAGATTCCACTAACACTGAAGCTTTCTTT.

Remarks on this clone: One end of the junction varies from germline; a read error may be responsible. The chain has TRBV7-7 and TRBJ1-1; weak D call: TRBD1 (6 bases). Looked up from germline, CDR1 is SSHAT and CDR2 is FNYEAQ (reference sequence). The CDR3 spans 13 residues. The DNA of the CDR3 is TGTGCTAGCAGCATGGACAGGAACACTGAAGCTTTCTTT. The encoded protein is CASSMDRNTEAFF. The complete variable domain, with remaining parts taken from reference TRBV7-7 and TRBJ1-1, reads GAGVSQSPRYKVTKRGQDVTLRCDPISSHATLYWYQQALGQGPEFLTYFNYEAQPDKSGLPSDRFSAERPEGSISTLTIQRTEQRDSAMYRCASSMDRNTEAFFGQGTRLTVV.

The V call is TRBV7-2, the J call TRBJ2-2; 10 bases agree with TRBD2. Germline assignment: CDR1 SGHTA and CDR2 FQGNSA. Trimming cost V 0 bases and J 4 bases; bases outside gene matches: 8. CDR3 size: 18 residues. Here the CDR3 DNA reads TGTGCCAGCAGCTTAGCGAGGCTAGCGGGAGTCCGCACCGGGGAGCTGTTTTTT. Its translation is CASSLARLAGVRTGELFF.

For this clone: A junction end diverges from the germline sequence, so it may reflect a read error. The chain uses TRBV7-8 and TRBJ2-7; 11 bases are shared with TRBD2. The CDR3 runs to 16 residues. Germline V CDR1 and CDR2: SGHVS, FQNEAQ. CDR3 sequence reads: CASTLNLGLAAHEQYF. The CDR3 region has the DNA TGTGCCAGCACCTTAAACCTGGGACTAGCGGCGCACGAGCAGTACTTC.

This clone was recorded once. The chain uses TRBV14 and TRBJ2-1, with 14 bases that match TRBD2. V lost 4 bases, J lost 8 bases, and 4 bases stayed unmatched. Per germline, CDR1 SGHDN and CDR2 FVKESK. The length of the CDR3 is 15 residues. The CDR3 DNA follows: TGTGCCAGCAGCCGCCGGGGACTAGCGGGAGATGAGCAGTTCTTC. Translated, it gives CASSRRGLAGDEQFF.

The chain joins TRBV30 to TRBJ1-6, with 8 nucleotides matching TRBD1. Germline V gene data show CDR1 as GTSNPN and CDR2 as SVGIG (reference sequence). Losses at the gene ends were 2 bases for V and 9 bases for J; bases not matched to a gene: 6. The CDR3 is made up of 14 amino acids. The CDR3 loop reads CAWSLGQGVSPLHF. CDR3 coding DNA: TGTGCCTGGAGTCTCGGACAGGGAGTTTCACCCCTCCACTTT.

In this sample, this clone turned up a few times. The chain has TRBV20-1 and TRBJ1-2; D gene ambiguous. CDR3 length equals 10 residues. CDR1 DFQATT and CDR2 SNEGSKA come from the germline V gene (reference sequence). V lost 5 bases, J lost 5 bases, and 6 bases lay in between. The CDR3 sequence is CSAWSYGYTF. The DNA for the CDR3 is TGCAGTGCTTGGTCGTATGGCTACACCTTC.

The chain couples TRBV30 to TRBJ1-5; D not certain. This CDR3 spans 15 amino acids. Trimming took off 4 bases at V and 6 bases at J, with 19 bases between the two ends. The germline CDR1 and CDR2 sequences are GTSNPN and SVGIG (reference sequence). The CDR3, as DNA: TGTGCCTGGATGGGAAAGGGCGGGTCCGGTCAGCCCCAGCATTTT. Its protein product is CAWMGKGGSGQPQHF.

The sample holds one count of this clone. The rearrangement uses TRBV7-8 and TRBJ2-7, with 8 bases matching TRBD2. V was clipped by 0 bases and J by 0 bases; unmatched bases: 1. This CDR3 is 15 amino acids long. In germline, CDR1 is SGHVS, CDR2 FQNEAQ. CDR3 protein: CASSLASGVSYEQYV. The CDR3 nucleotides are TGTGCCAGCAGCTTAGCTAGCGGGGTCTCCTACGAGCAGTACGTC.

The chain carries TRBV28 and TRBJ1-2, with D unclear. Trimming shortened V by 5 bases and J by 3 bases, and 1 base separated the two germline ends. The CDR3 is 10 amino acids. CDR1 MDHEN and CDR2 SYDVKM come from the germline V gene. CDR3 DNA: TGTGCCAGCAGTCACTATGGCTACACCTTC. It translates to CASSHYGYTF.

The CDR3 bases are TGTGCCAGCTCACTCCAGGTAGCCAATGAGCAGTTCTTC. This codes for CASSLQVANEQFF. The chain employs TRBV18 and TRBJ2-1; D not resolved. Germline lookup yields CDR1 KGHSH and CDR2 LQKENI. The CDR3 totals 13 residues. Trimming removed 4 bases from V and 6 bases from J, with 10 bases in between.

The sample holds a few counts of this clone. V gene TRBV5-1 combines with J gene TRBJ1-1; D gene uncertain. CDR1 is SGHRS and CDR2 is YFSETQ in the germline V gene. The CDR3 runs to 14 residues. Trimming pared 0 bases from V and 2 bases from J, leaving 8 bases between. CDR3: CASSLGEHNTEAFF. CDR3 coding DNA: TGCGCCAGCAGCTTGGGTGAGCACAACACTGAAGCTTTCTTT.

In its sample, this clone was seen once. An end of the junction does not agree with germline; a read error may underlie this. J is TRBJ2-1 and V is TRBV9, with D perhaps matching TRBD1 (6 bases). Looked up from germline, CDR1 is SGDLS and CDR2 is YYNGEE. The CDR3 is made up of 16 amino acids. The DNA of the CDR3 is TGTGCCAGCACCGTAGGCTTGGGACACCGGTACAATGAGCAGTTCTTC. Its protein is CASTVGLGHRYNEQFF. Full variable domain (remainder filled in from reference TRBV9 and TRBJ2-1): DSGVTQTPKHLITATGQRVTLRCSPRSGDLSVYWYQQSLDQGLQFLIQYYNGEERAKGNILERFSAQQFPDLHSELNLSSLELGDSALYFCASTVGLGHRYNEQFFGPGTRLTVL.

The chain links TRBV4-1 to TRBJ1-1; D is ambiguous. This CDR3 is 14 amino acids long. Germline CDR1 reads MGHRA; CDR2 reads YSYEKL. Trimming removed 4 bases from V and 4 bases from J, with 13 bases in between. The CDR3 loop is CASSPGVPSTEAFF. CDR3 nucleotide sequence: TGCGCCAGCAGCCCAGGAGTTCCGAGCACTGAAGCTTTCTTT.

This chain connects TRBV27 to TRBJ1-2; 8 nucleotides agree with TRBD1. J gave up 6 bases and V 5 bases, and 11 bases lay outside the gene matches. The CDR3 sequence is 15 residues long. From germline, CDR1 is MNHEY and CDR2 SMNVEV (reference sequence). CDR3 residues: CASSPRRGLVHGYTF. The CDR3 DNA reads TGTGCCAGCAGTCCCCGCAGGGGGCTGGTGCATGGCTACACCTTC.

The rearrangement joins TRBV5-1 to TRBJ1-5; no clear D. Germline V gene sequence: CDR1 SGHRS, CDR2 YFSETQ. The CDR3 covers 15 residues. V lost 4 bases and J lost 0, with 11 bases in between. CDR3 coding DNA: TGCGCCAGCAGCCCGGCCGGTTATAGCAATCAGCCCCAGCATTTT. Residues: CASSPAGYSNQPQHF. Looking up the rest from reference TRBV5-1 and TRBJ1-5 gives the full variable domain: KAGVTQTPRYLIKTRGQQVTLSCSPISGHRSVSWYQQTPGQGLQFLFEYFSETQRNKGNFPGRFSGRQFSNSRSEMNVSTLELGDSALYLCASSPAGYSNQPQHFGDGTRLSIL.

This clone was picked up one time. The chain links TRBV5-1 to TRBJ2-1, with D perhaps TRBD2 (6 bases). This CDR3 has 16 amino acids. Germline V gene lookup returns CDR1 SGHRS and CDR2 YFSETQ. The V and J ends lost 2 bases and 8 bases respectively, with 20 bases between them. CDR3 nucleotide sequence: TGCGCCAGCAGCTTTTATTCTGGGGGAGGCCGTGATGAGCAGTTCTTC. Translating gives CASSFYSGGGRDEQFF. The full variable domain, completed using reference TRBV5-1 and TRBJ2-1, is KAGVTQTPRYLIKTRGQQVTLSCSPISGHRSVSWYQQTPGQGLQFLFEYFSETQRNKGNFPGRFSGRQFSNSRSEMNVSTLELGDSALYLCASSFYSGGGRDEQFFGPGTRLTVL.

This chain uses TRBV5-6 with TRBJ2-7; tentative D call: TRBD2 (5 bases). The CDR3 length is 16 residues. V lost 4 bases and J 3 bases, leaving 20 bases between the germline ends. Germline lookup yields CDR1 SGHDT and CDR2 YYEEEE. The chain's CDR3 is CASSPGFSAKNYEQYF. The CDR3 nucleotides read TGTGCCAGCAGCCCGGGATTTAGCGCGAAAAACTACGAGCAGTACTTC.

J is TRBJ1-2 and V is TRBV9; D gene unclear. There are 12 residues in the CDR3. V shed 8 bases and J shed 3 bases, with 11 bases lying between them. The germline gives CDR1 SGDLS, CDR2 YYNGEE. CDR3 DNA sequence: TGTGCCAGTCATACCCCTTACTATGGCTACACCTTC. Its translation is CASHTPYYGYTF. The whole variable domain, remainder taken from reference TRBV9 and TRBJ1-2, is DSGVTQTPKHLITATGQRVTLRCSPRSGDLSVYWYQQSLDQGLQFLIQYYNGEERAKGNILERFSAQQFPDLHSELNLSSLELGDSALYFCASHTPYYGYTFGSGTRLTVV.

This chain joins TRBV5-1 and TRBJ1-2; 10 bases map to TRBD1. The CDR3 runs to 15 residues. Germline CDR1 and CDR2: SGHRS and YFSETQ. V was clipped by 4 bases and J by 7 bases; unmatched bases: 10. The CDR3 nucleotides read TGCGCCAGCAGCGTACGGGACAGGGGTGCAGGTGGCTACACCTTC. It specifies CASSVRDRGAGGYTF. The full variable domain, completed using reference TRBV5-1 and TRBJ1-2, is KAGVTQTPRYLIKTRGQQVTLSCSPISGHRSVSWYQQTPGQGLQFLFEYFSETQRNKGNFPGRFSGRQFSNSRSEMNVSTLELGDSALYLCASSVRDRGAGGYTFGSGTRLTVV.

J is TRBJ1-2 and V is TRBV6-1, with TRBD1 as a possible D gene (5 bases). The V gene lost 0 bases and the J gene lost 10 bases, with 21 bases spanning the gap. Germline V gene data show CDR1 as MNHNS and CDR2 as SASEGT. There are 16 residues in the CDR3. The CDR3: CASSEAGVNRGTYYTF. Here the CDR3 DNA reads TGTGCCAGCAGTGAAGCAGGCGTGAATCGGGGCACGTACTACACCTTC.

The chain employs TRBV12-3 or TRBV12-4 and TRBJ2-2; the match to TRBD1 covers 8 bases. Unmatched junction bases numbered 2, after V lost 8 bases and J lost 6 bases. The CDR3 has 12 residues. The CDR3 protein is CASGRGPGELFF. For the CDR3, the DNA is TGTGCCAGCGGCAGGGGGCCCGGGGAGCTGTTTTTT.